The 13 T cell receptor beta chains below were found in one sample sequenced in a study of monozygotic twins with inflammatory bowel disease. From its re-call of the 5' RACE reads, TCRdb lists each CDR3 protein once, without DNA. Its listing shows about 210,000 distinct CDR3 sequences. The specimen sequenced was blood. These receptors originate from a human donor with ulcerative colitis or Crohn's disease, or a healthy co-twin of an affected twin (not recorded which).

The chain carries TRBV20-1 and TRBJ1-3. The CDR3 sequence is 13 residues long. From germline, CDR1 is DFQATT and CDR2 SNEGSKA (reference sequence). The CDR3 sequence is CSARDYGGNTIYF.

V gene TRBV5-4 combines with J gene TRBJ2-3; TCRdb's D gene call, TRBD1, goes unchecked for lack of DNA. The germline V gene has CDR1 SGHNT and CDR2 YYREEE (reference sequence). The CDR3 is made up of 15 amino acids. CDR3: CASSPGEVGTDTQYF.

The CDR3 protein is CASSQDLGEKGLYEQYF. The genes are TRBV4-2 and TRBJ2-7. The germline V gene encodes CDR1 LGHNA and CDR2 YNFKEQ. The CDR3 spans 17 residues.

This sequence joins TRBV11-3 and TRBJ2-3; TCRdb indicates TRBD2, and absent DNA this call remains unverified. CDR1 is SGHNT and CDR2 is YENEEA in the germline V gene. This CDR3 region has 18 residues. The CDR3 loop is CASSSVASGDLLTDTQYF.

CDR3 region: CASSAQGAGGTDTQYF. The J gene is TRBJ2-3, the V gene TRBV11-2; TCRdb indicates TRBD1, and absent DNA this call remains unverified. The germline V gene encodes CDR1 SGHAT and CDR2 FQNNGV. The CDR3 spans 16 residues.

The chain has TRBV5-1 and TRBJ2-1. Germline values: CDR1 SGHRS, CDR2 YFSETQ. The CDR3 extends over 12 amino acids. This chain's CDR3 is CASSLETNEQFF.

This chain joins TRBV5-4 and TRBJ2-2; TCRdb gives TRBD2 as the D gene, but with no DNA this cannot be confirmed. This CDR3 is 16 amino acids long. Germline CDR1 SGHNT, CDR2 YYREEE (reference sequence). CDR3: CASSPRLVWGTGELFF.

The J gene is TRBJ2-1, the V gene TRBV7-9; no DNA is available, so the TRBD1 call from TCRdb remains unchecked. The CDR3 is 11 residues long. Germline V gene data show CDR1 as SEHNR and CDR2 as FQNEAQ (reference sequence). CDR3 region: CASSYDDRVFF.

V usage is TRBV10-3 and J usage is TRBJ2-1; TCRdb reports TRBD2, a call that lacks DNA to check it against. Germline-derived CDR1 and CDR2 are ENHRY and SYGVKD. The CDR3 sequence is 17 residues long. CDR3 in amino acids: CAISPTSGTPSYNEQFF.

The V call is TRBV4-1, the J call TRBJ2-7. Looked up from germline, CDR1 is MGHRA and CDR2 is YSYEKL. This CDR3 region has 12 residues. CDR3 in amino acids: CASSSVTYEQYF.

The chain carries TRBV7-9 and TRBJ2-3. The germline gives CDR1 SEHNR, CDR2 FQNEAQ (reference sequence). The CDR3 length is 12 residues. CDR3 amino acids: CASSLRVDTQYF.

This chain links TRBV4-1 with TRBJ2-2; TCRdb selects TRBD2, and the lack of DNA leaves this call unchecked. The germline gives CDR1 MGHRA, CDR2 YSYEKL. This CDR3 comprises 15 residues. CDR3 residues: CASTRDVRDTGELFF.

The chain has TRBV12-3 or TRBV12-4 and TRBJ2-3. The CDR3 covers 17 residues. The CDR3 reads CASSHRRLETSTDTQYF.